These T cell receptor beta chains were read from a single sample in a study of T-cell memory formation after mild COVID-19. TCRdb ran MiXCR on the 5' RACE reads and lists one entry per CDR3 protein. The data contain 75,000 to 95,000 distinct CDR3 sequences, around 13% of them singletons. The source material was PBMCs or a T cell subset sorted from them (not recorded which). These receptors were obtained from an adult woman who had mild COVID-19 (a few samples of this study predate the infection). Cell type and time point are not known. The CDR3 runs from the conserved cysteine through the conserved F or W. The order of the fields is clone size, D gene, J gene, V gene, CDR3 protein, CDR3 DNA. D genes are given only for firm matches. Clone size appears in some rows only: once, few, many, or a class for an expanded clone.

. . TRBJ2-7 TRBV28 CASSFVRAAYEQYF TGTGCCAGCAGTTTCGTCAGGGCTGCCTACGAGCAGTACTTC
. . TRBJ1-2 TRBV7-9 CASSSGVRANYGYTF TGTGCCAGCAGCTCCGGTGTCAGAGCTAACTATGGCTACACCTTC
. . TRBJ2-7 TRBV4-1 CASSLYVGGSSYEQYF TGCGCCAGCAGCCTTTACGTAGGGGGATCCAGCTACGAGCAGTACTTC
. TRBD2 TRBJ2-7 TRBV7-9 CASSLAHITSGNSYEQYF TGTGCCAGCAGCTTAGCCCACATCACTAGCGGGAACTCCTACGAGCAGTACTTC
few TRBD2 TRBJ2-7 TRBV19 CASSIELAGVDEQYF TGTGCCAGTAGTATAGAACTAGCGGGGGTTGACGAGCAGTACTTC
many . TRBJ2-7 TRBV5-1 CASSLGGSSYEQYF TGCGCCAGCAGCTTGGGAGGTAGTTCCTACGAGCAGTACTTC
. TRBD1 TRBJ1-1 TRBV7-9 CASSSGQLNTEAFF TGTGCCAGCAGCTCGGGACAGCTGAACACTGAAGCTTTCTTT
few TRBD1 TRBJ2-7 TRBV5-1 CASSWGPGQPYEQYF TGCGCCAGCAGCTGGGGCCCGGGACAGCCCTACGAGCAGTACTTC
. . TRBJ2-6 TRBV7-9 CASSPLDLSGANVLTF TGTGCCAGCAGCCCACTGGACCTCTCTGGGGCCAACGTCCTGACTTTC
. . TRBJ2-7 TRBV5-4 CASSVRDAYEQYF TGTGCCAGCAGCGTCCGGGACGCCTACGAGCAGTACTTC
. . TRBJ1-2 TRBV5-1 CASSLGTPSPYGYTF TGCGCCAGCAGCTTGGGGACACCGTCGCCCTATGGCTACACCTTC
. TRBD1 TRBJ2-7 TRBV11-1 CASSSPGQGHEQYF TGTGCCAGCAGTTCTCCGGGACAGGGCCACGAGCAGTACTTC
few . TRBJ2-1 TRBV12-3/TRBV12-4 CASSSLSPQQFF TGTGCCAGCAGTTCCCTTTCGCCCCAGCAGTTCTTC
. . TRBJ1-1 TRBV4-1 CASSPAGMGSDTEAFF TGCGCCAGCAGCCCCGCGGGGATGGGCTCAGACACTGAAGCTTTCTTT
. TRBD1 TRBJ2-1 TRBV15 CATSRGVGQIYNEQFF TGTGCCACCAGCAGAGGAGTGGGACAGATCTACAATGAGCAGTTCTTC
. . TRBJ2-2 TRBV29-1 CSVFDRNSRSGELFF TGCAGCGTTTTCGACCGGAACTCTCGTTCCGGGGAGCTGTTTTTT